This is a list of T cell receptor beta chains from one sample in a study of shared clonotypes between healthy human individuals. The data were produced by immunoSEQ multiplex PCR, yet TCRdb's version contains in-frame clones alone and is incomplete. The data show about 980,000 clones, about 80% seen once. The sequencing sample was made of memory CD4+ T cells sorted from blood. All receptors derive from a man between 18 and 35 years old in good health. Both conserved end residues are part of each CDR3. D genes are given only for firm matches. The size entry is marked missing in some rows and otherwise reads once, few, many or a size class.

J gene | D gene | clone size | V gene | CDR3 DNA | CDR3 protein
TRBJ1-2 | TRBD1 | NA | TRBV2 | TGTGCCAGCAGTGAAACAGGGGGCTGGGGCTACACCTTC | CASSETGGWGYTF
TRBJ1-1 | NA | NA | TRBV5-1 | TGCGCCAGCAGCTTGGTTCAGGGCCGGAACACTGAAGCTTTCTTT | CASSLVQGRNTEAFF
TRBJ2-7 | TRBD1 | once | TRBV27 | TGTGCCAGCAGTCTTACAGGGGGTGGTCGGACCGAGCAGTACTTC | CASSLTGGGRTEQYF
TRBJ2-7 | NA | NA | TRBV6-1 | TGTGCCAGCAGTGTCACAGGTAACAACGAGCAGTACTTC | CASSVTGNNEQYF
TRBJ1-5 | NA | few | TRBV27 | TGTGCCAGCAGTTTATCGTCTTATAGCAATCAGCCCCAGCATTTT | CASSLSSYSNQPQHF
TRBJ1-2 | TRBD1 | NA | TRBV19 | TGTGCCAGTAGAGGACAGGGGGCTCATGGCTACACCTTC | CASRGQGAHGYTF
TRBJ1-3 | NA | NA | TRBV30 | TGTGCCTGGGGGGCGGACAGAGGAAACACCATATATTTT | CAWGADRGNTIYF
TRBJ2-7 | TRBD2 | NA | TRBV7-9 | TGTGCCAGCAGCTTAGTGCCTAGCGGAACCTACGAGCAGTACTTC | CASSLVPSGTYEQYF
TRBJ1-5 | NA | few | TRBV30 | TGTGCCTGGAGTGTAAGTGGGTCGAATCAGCCCCAGCATTTT | CAWSVSGSNQPQHF
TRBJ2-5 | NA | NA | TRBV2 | TGTGCCGGAGGACGGGACCTGGGCGAGACCCAGTACTTC | CAGGRDLGETQYF